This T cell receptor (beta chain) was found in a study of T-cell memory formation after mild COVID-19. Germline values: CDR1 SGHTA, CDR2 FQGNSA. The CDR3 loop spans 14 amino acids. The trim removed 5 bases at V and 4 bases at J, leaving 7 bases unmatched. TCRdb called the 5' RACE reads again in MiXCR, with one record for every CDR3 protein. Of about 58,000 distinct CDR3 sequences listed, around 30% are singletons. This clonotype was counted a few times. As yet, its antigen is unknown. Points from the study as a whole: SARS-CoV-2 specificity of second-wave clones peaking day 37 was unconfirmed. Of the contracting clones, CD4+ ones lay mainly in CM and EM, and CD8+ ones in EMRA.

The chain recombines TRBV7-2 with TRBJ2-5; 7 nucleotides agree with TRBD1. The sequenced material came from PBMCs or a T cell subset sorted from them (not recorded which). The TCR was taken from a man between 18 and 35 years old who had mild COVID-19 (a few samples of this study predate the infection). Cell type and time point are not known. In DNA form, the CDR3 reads TGTGCCAGCAGCGAGCACCGGGACAGAGAGACCCAGTACTTC. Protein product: CASSEHRDRETQYF. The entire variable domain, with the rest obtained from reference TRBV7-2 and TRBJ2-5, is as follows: GAGVSQSPSNKVTEKGKDVELRCDPISGHTALYWYRQSLGQGLEFLIYFQGNSAPDKSGLPSDRFSAERTGGSVSTLTIQRTQQEDSAVYLCASSEHRDRETQYFGPGTRLLVL.